The clone carrying this T cell receptor (beta chain) was found a few times. This CDR3 comprises 18 residues. The germline V gene encodes CDR1 SGHDT and CDR2 YYEEEE. Trimming took 0 bases from V and 4 from J; bases not matched to a gene: 8. This record comes from a study of T-cell reconstitution after alpha-beta-depleted transplantation in children. Unique molecular identifiers were incorporated into the prepared TCRbeta library. TCRdb re-derived calls from the PCR reads in MiXCR, one entry per CDR3 protein. The data hold over 400,000 distinct CDR3 sequences, with around 13% observed a single time. The chain couples TRBV5-6 to TRBJ1-6; TRBD1 aligns across 9 bases. Sequenced here: PBMCs from the stem cell graft donor, sampled from the stem cell graft. This receptor was taken from a human donor who donated a stem cell graft to a child with combined immunodeficiency. CDR3 coding DNA: TGTGCCAGCAGCTTGGGAACGGACAGGGGAAGTTATAATTCACCCCTCCACTTT. Translating it yields CASSLGTDRGSYNSPLHF. The full variable domain, its missing parts supplied by reference TRBV5-6 and TRBJ1-6, is DAGVTQSPTHLIKTRGQQVTLRCSPKSGHDTVSWYQQALGQGPQFIFQYYEEEERQRGNFPDRFSGHQFPNYSSELNVNALLLGDSALYLCASSLGTDRGSYNSPLHFGNGTRLTVT.